These 9 T cell receptor beta chains originate from one sample sequenced in a study of PD-1 blockade in classical Hodgkin lymphoma. TCRdb keeps only in-frame clones here, not all; method: immunoSEQ multiplex PCR. The sample lists 7,300 or so clones; about three quarters were seen once. Each patient relapsed following autologous stem cell transplantation, and prior brentuximab vedotin exposure differed. The input for sequencing was peripheral blood mononuclear cells (PBMCs), taken at baseline. These receptors originate from a human donor with classical Hodgkin lymphoma.

V and J are TRBV11-2 and TRBJ1-2, with a tentative D call TRBD1 (5 bases). V was cut by 1 base and J by 4 bases, with 16 bases left in between. The CDR3 has 16 amino acids. CDR1 is SGHAT, CDR2 FQNNGV, per germline. In DNA, the CDR3 is TGTGCCAGCAGCTTAGTTTCAGGGACTCCCCCCTATGGCTACACCTTC. Protein product: CASSLVSGTPPYGYTF. The variable domain in full, with the rest retrieved from reference TRBV11-2 and TRBJ1-2, is EAGVAQSPRYKIIEKRQSVAFWCNPISGHATLYWYQQILGQGPKLLIQFQNNGVVDDSQLPKDRFSAERLKGVDSTLKIQPAKLEDSAVYLCASSLVSGTPPYGYTFGSGTRLTVV.

The chain has TRBV18 and TRBJ1-5, with 9 bases aligning to TRBD1. Per the germline V gene, CDR1 is KGHSH and CDR2 is LQKENI. The CDR3 is 14 amino acids. V dropped 6 bases and J dropped 2; count of bases not matched to a gene: 2. The CDR3 coding sequence is TGTGCCAGCTCCCGGGACAGGGGCAATCAGCCCCAGCATTTT. Translated, it gives CASSRDRGNQPQHF.

The rearrangement links TRBV4-2 to TRBJ2-2; D is possibly TRBD1 (6 bases). V dropped 0 bases and J dropped 4 bases, with 15 bases sitting between them. The CDR3 is made up of 17 amino acids. The germline gives CDR1 LGHNA, CDR2 YNFKEQ. The CDR3 nucleotides are TGTGCCAGCAGCCAAGAGGCAGGGGAAGGGGGCACCGGGGAGCTGTTTTTT. It translates to CASSQEAGEGGTGELFF.

The chain has TRBV7-8 and TRBJ2-5, with D hard to call. The ends were cut back, 3 bases at V and 0 bases at J, with 8 bases in the middle. The CDR3 has 14 residues. Germline CDR1 and CDR2: SGHVS and FQNEAQ. Here the CDR3 DNA reads TGTGCCAGCAGCTTGCGACTGTACCAAGAGACCCAGTACTTC. Translated, it gives CASSLRLYQETQYF.

The chain is built from TRBV9 and TRBJ1-1; weak D call: TRBD1 (5 bases). V was trimmed by 4 bases and J by 1 base, leaving 17 bases between them. Germline lookup yields CDR1 SGDLS and CDR2 YYNGEE. The CDR3 spans 16 residues. The CDR3 region is CASSPELGGSNTEAFF. DNA for the CDR3: TGTGCCAGCAGCCCCGAGCTCGGGGGGTCGAACACTGAAGCTTTCTTT.

V usage is TRBV10-3 and J usage is TRBJ1-1, with TRBD1 matching 9 bases. With 2 bases clipped from V and 6 bases from J, the junction kept 4 bases outside the gene matches. Germline V gene sequence: CDR1 ENHRY, CDR2 SYGVKD. This CDR3 comprises 14 residues. CDR3 sequence reads: CAISEGTGSSEAFF. DNA for the CDR3: TGTGCCATCAGTGAGGGGACAGGGTCGTCTGAAGCTTTCTTT.

The CDR3, as DNA: TGTGCCAGCATCGAACTAGCGGGAGGGCCGTCTGAGCAGTTCTTC. Its protein product is CASIELAGGPSEQFF. The chain carries TRBV9 and TRBJ2-1; 13 positions agree with TRBD2. V lost 6 bases to trimming and J lost 9 bases; unmatched junction nucleotides: 9. This CDR3 has 15 residues. CDR1 and CDR2 from the germline V gene are SGDLS and YYNGEE.

This chain joins TRBV2 and TRBJ2-7; no clear D gene. There are 12 residues in the CDR3. From germline, CDR1 is SNHLY and CDR2 FYNNEI. V lost 9 bases and J 5 bases, leaving 14 bases between the germline ends. CDR3 nucleotides: TGTGCCAGTCAGGTCGGCCCCGACGAGCAGTACTTC. Translated, it gives CASQVGPDEQYF.

V usage is TRBV2 and J usage is TRBJ2-7, with D unclear. The CDR3 spans 12 residues. Germline V CDR1 and CDR2: SNHLY, FYNNEI. V was pared by 1 base and J by 5 bases, with 6 bases between. CDR3 sequence reads: CASSEGVDEQYF. The CDR3 nucleotides read TGTGCCAGCAGTGAAGGAGTCGACGAGCAGTACTTC.